The 27 T cell receptor beta chains listed next were all sequenced from one sample in a study of T cell repertoires in cytomegalovirus infection. Their specific antigens are unknown. TCRdb reprocessed the reads via MiXCR and lists one record per CDR3 protein. The top ten hold around an eighth of the sample, which has approximately 1,000,000 distinct CDR3 sequences, approximately 31% seen once. Sequenced material: cultured CD8+ T cells from PBMCs, taken from culture after CMV antigen stimulation. These receptor sequences come from a human donor in good health (CMV status not recorded). Some clones in this sample may be carry-over from other donors' samples.

This rearrangement joins TRBV20-1 to TRBJ1-4; D possibly corresponds to TRBD1 (6 bases). Germline V gene sequence: CDR1 DFQATT, CDR2 SNEGSKA (reference sequence). The V and J ends lost 0 bases and 3 bases respectively, with 11 bases between them. There are 15 residues in the CDR3. The DNA of the CDR3 is TGCAGTGCTAGAGAGAGGGGGGCACCTAATGAAAAACTGTTTTTT. Translating it yields CSARERGAPNEKLFF.

This clonotype was detected many times. The rearrangement uses TRBV7-2 and TRBJ2-7, with TRBD2 matching 9 bases. V shed 5 bases and J 3 bases; nucleotides not matched to a gene: 8. CDR1 is SGHTA, CDR2 FQGNSA, per germline. The CDR3 extends over 15 amino acids. The CDR3 region has the DNA TGTGCCAGCAGCCCCACGACTAGCGGTTTCTACGAGCAGTACGTC. Protein: CASSPTTSGFYEQYV.

The table lists this clonotype with a few counts. This chain connects TRBV6-5 to TRBJ1-1; 8 bases fit TRBD1. CDR1 MNHEY and CDR2 SVGAGI come from the germline V gene. The CDR3 is 18 amino acids. The V and J ends lost 0 bases and 5 bases, in that order; junction bases with no gene match: 14. The CDR3 DNA sequence: TGTGCCAGCAGTTACTCTGTAGTGCAGGGGGCGATTAGGACTGAAGCTTTCTTT. Translation: CASSYSVVQGAIRTEAFF.

The CDR3: CASSLKGGTYEQYF. In DNA, the CDR3 is TGTGCCAGCAGCTTGAAAGGCGGTACCTACGAGCAGTACTTC. The chain has TRBV11-2 and TRBJ2-7, with D unclear. The CDR3 is 14 residues long. V lost 3 bases and J 2 bases, leaving 11 bases between the germline ends. Germline-derived CDR1 and CDR2 are SGHAT and FQNNGV.

V is TRBV9 and J is TRBJ2-2; unclear D gene. Germline assignment: CDR1 SGDLS and CDR2 YYNGEE. The CDR3 is 15 residues long. Trimming shortened V by 5 bases and J by 1 base, and 12 bases separated the two germline ends. The CDR3 DNA is TGTGCCAGCAGTCGAGTCCCCGGGAACACCGGGGAGCTGTTTTTT. It specifies CASSRVPGNTGELFF.

The sample holds a few counts of this clonotype. V and J are TRBV25-1 and TRBJ2-1; maybe TRBD2 (5 bases). Trimming left V 3 bases short and J 8 bases short, with 11 bases between. The CDR3 is made up of 13 amino acids. Looked up from germline, CDR1 is MGHDK and CDR2 is SYGVNS. The DNA of the CDR3 is TGTGCCAGCAGTGATCCCGGGCGGGATGAGCAGTTCTTC. Its protein is CASSDPGRDEQFF. Supplemented by reference TRBV25-1 and TRBJ2-1, the full variable domain reads EADIYQTPRYLVIGTGKKITLECSQTMGHDKMYWYQQDPGMELHLIHYSYGVNSTEKGDLSSESTVSRIRTEHFPLTLESARPSHTSQYLCASSDPGRDEQFFGPGTRLTVL.

V and J are TRBV6-6 and TRBJ1-5; 7 bases are shared with TRBD1. J was trimmed by 0 bases and V by 6 bases; bases with no gene match: 8. This CDR3 region has 16 residues. Germline CDR1 MNHNY, CDR2 SVGAGI (reference sequence). The CDR3 here is CASSRDSSYSNQPQHF. DNA of the CDR3: TGTGCCAGCAGCCGGGACAGCTCCTATAGCAATCAGCCCCAGCATTTT.

This rearrangement joins TRBV20-1 to TRBJ2-7; 7 positions agree with TRBD1. The V gene's germline CDR1 is DFQATT and CDR2 SNEGSKA (reference sequence). Trimming took 2 bases from V and 1 from J; bases not matched to a gene: 5. The CDR3 is made up of 14 amino acids. In DNA form, the CDR3 reads TGCAGTGCTAGACACAGGGGTAATTCCTACGAGCAGTACTTC. This codes for CSARHRGNSYEQYF.

This clonotype came up a few times. The chain is built from TRBV6-2 or TRBV6-3 and TRBJ2-1, with D unclear. The CDR3 length is 12 residues. The germline V and J ends were trimmed by 2 bases and 8 bases, with 7 bases remaining between them. Germline V gives CDR1 MNHEY, CDR2 SVGEGT. CDR3 sequence: CASSYNVDEQFF. The CDR3 DNA reads TGTGCCAGCAGTTACAATGTGGATGAGCAGTTCTTC.

This clonotype was detected a few times. The DNA of the CDR3 is TGCAGTGCTAGAGCCCGGGCAGCTTCTACCTACGAGCAGTACGTC. Protein product: CSARARAASTYEQYV. This chain uses TRBV20-1 with TRBJ2-7; D not certain. Between the trimmed V and J ends, which lost 1 base and 2 bases, there was a span of 15 bases. This CDR3 spans 15 amino acids. Germline CDR1 DFQATT, CDR2 SNEGSKA (reference sequence).

The chain has TRBV12-3 or TRBV12-4 and TRBJ2-1, with TRBD1 matching 7 bases. Trimming took 7 bases from V and 7 from J; bases not matched to a gene: 13. CDR3 length: 15 amino acids. CDR3 region: CASIKSTGLMNEQFF. CDR3 in DNA: TGTGCCAGCATCAAGTCGACAGGGCTGATGAATGAGCAGTTCTTC.

The chain recombines TRBV4-1 with TRBJ2-7; D unclear. V was shortened by 3 bases and J by 0 bases, with 18 bases between the two germline ends. Germline CDR1 is MGHRA and CDR2 is YSYEKL. CDR3 length equals 17 residues. The CDR3 protein is CASSHEIGYPSSYEQYF. The DNA for the CDR3 is TGCGCCAGCAGCCACGAAATTGGGTATCCTAGCTCCTACGAGCAGTACTTC.

V and J are TRBV4-1 and TRBJ2-4; D call uncertain. V shed 0 bases and J shed 7 bases, with 13 bases lying between them. CDR3 size: 15 residues. In germline, CDR1 is MGHRA, CDR2 YSYEKL. CDR3 bases: TGCGCCAGCAGCCAAGATCACGGGCTCGGGAACATTCAGTACTTC. Amino acid sequence: CASSQDHGLGNIQYF.

This clonotype was recorded a few times. The chain links TRBV12-3 or TRBV12-4 to TRBJ2-5; 10 bases agree with TRBD2. V was clipped by 4 bases and J by 7 bases; unmatched bases: 15. The CDR3 runs 17 residues. The CDR3 sequence is CASSSNLAGGPWATQYF. CDR3 nucleotides: TGTGCCAGCAGTTCAAACTTAGCGGGGGGCCCCTGGGCGACCCAGTACTTC.

Regarding this clonotype: One junction end does not reproduce the germline sequence, and a read error may be involved. The J gene is TRBJ2-5, the V gene TRBV7-3, with D perhaps matching TRBD1 (6 bases). Germline lookup yields CDR1 SGHTA and CDR2 FQGTGA. The CDR3 is 18 amino acids. CDR3 protein: CARSLKGRGQPYQETQYF. In DNA form, the CDR3 reads TGTGCCCGCAGCTTAAAAGGACGTGGACAGCCATACCAAGAGACCCAGTACTTC.

This sequence joins TRBV19 and TRBJ1-1, with TRBD1 identical over 7 bases. The V segment lost 9 bases and the J segment 6 bases; nucleotides outside the gene matches: 10. This CDR3 has 13 residues. Germline CDR1 is LNHDA and CDR2 is SQIVND (reference sequence). The CDR3 here is CASYPGGLAEAFF. CDR3 bases: TGTGCCAGCTACCCAGGGGGGCTGGCTGAAGCTTTCTTT.

This clonotype has ten or more counts. This sequence joins TRBV7-8 and TRBJ2-1, with a possible D match to TRBD2 (7 bases). V was shortened by 5 bases and J by 8 bases, with 19 bases between the two germline ends. This CDR3 is 15 amino acids long. Germline assignment: CDR1 SGHVS and CDR2 FQNEAQ. CDR3 region: CASSLERGGADEQFF. The CDR3 DNA is TGTGCCAGCAGCCTGGAAAGAGGGGGGGCGGATGAGCAGTTCTTC.

This clonotype was observed at least ten times. This rearrangement joins TRBV7-2 to TRBJ1-1; tentative D call: TRBD1 (5 bases). CDR3 length: 14 amino acids. The germline gives CDR1 SGHTA, CDR2 FQGNSA. Trimming left V 4 bases short and J 6 bases short, with 15 bases between. The CDR3: CASSWGTGVPEAFF. CDR3 sequence (DNA): TGTGCCAGCAGCTGGGGGACGGGGGTCCCTGAAGCTTTCTTT.

This clonotype was observed a few times. The chain carries TRBV6-4 and TRBJ1-1; a possible D gene is TRBD1 (5 bases). CDR1 is MRHNA and CDR2 is SNTAGT in the germline V gene. The CDR3 runs to 15 residues. Trimming stripped 4 bases from V and 5 bases from J, with 17 bases between. Written as DNA, the CDR3 is TGTGCCAGCAGTGCCGGCGAGGGGAAGGTAACTGAAGCTTTCTTT. Its translation: CASSAGEGKVTEAFF.

The chain combines TRBV9 with TRBJ2-1; 8 nucleotides agree with TRBD2. The CDR3 has 16 residues. Germline V gene sequence: CDR1 SGDLS, CDR2 YYNGEE. The J segment lost 5 bases and the V segment lost 0 bases, leaving 7 bases of the junction unmatched. In DNA form, the CDR3 reads TGTGCCAGCAGCGTAGCGGGACTAGTAACTCACAATGAGCAGTTCTTC. Protein sequence: CASSVAGLVTHNEQFF. Complete variable domain (other parts from reference TRBV9 and TRBJ2-1): DSGVTQTPKHLITATGQRVTLRCSPRSGDLSVYWYQQSLDQGLQFLIQYYNGEERAKGNILERFSAQQFPDLHSELNLSSLELGDSALYFCASSVAGLVTHNEQFFGPGTRLTVL.

On this clonotype itself: A read error may explain this, as a much larger clone is one base away. The chain recombines TRBV6-6 with TRBJ1-5; the match to TRBD1 covers 8 bases. The CDR3 has 19 residues. Looked up from germline, CDR1 is MNHNY and CDR2 is SVGAGI (reference sequence). The CDR3 here is CASSYWDLDREFSNQPQLF. The CDR3 DNA follows: TGTGCCAGCAGTTACTGGGACCTGGACAGGGAGTTTAGCAATCAGCCCCAGCTTTTT.

This chain connects TRBV6-5 to TRBJ1-1; no clear D gene. Germline loops: CDR1 MNHEY, CDR2 SVGAGI. The CDR3 has 14 residues. Trimming removed 2 bases from V and 3 bases from J, with 10 bases in between. DNA of the CDR3: TGTGCCAGCAGTTACGAACGAGGAGACACTGAAGCTTTCTTT. Residues: CASSYERGDTEAFF.

Details on this clonotype: Possible read error: a much larger clone is one base away. This chain connects TRBV6-2 or TRBV6-3 to TRBJ2-2; a possible D gene is TRBD2 (6 bases). Germline V gene sequence: CDR1 MNHEY, CDR2 SVGEGT. This CDR3 comprises 12 residues. Written as DNA, the CDR3 is TGTGCCAGAAGTTGGGGGGCCGGGGAGCTGTTTTTT. Translated: CARSWGAGELFF.

This clonotype occurred many times. The J gene is TRBJ2-2, the V gene TRBV7-8; 7 positions agree with TRBD1. The CDR3 runs to 16 residues. With V trimmed by 2 bases and J by 7 bases, 10 bases remained unmatched. Germline CDR1 is SGHVS and CDR2 is FQNEAQ. The DNA of the CDR3 is TGTGCCAGCAGCTTACGACAGGGTTTGTTTGGCGGGGAGCTGTTTTTT. Protein: CASSLRQGLFGGELFF.

This clonotype was observed many times. V usage is TRBV7-2 and J usage is TRBJ2-1; 14 nucleotides align to TRBD2. The J segment lost 7 bases and the V segment lost 5 bases, leaving 7 bases of the junction unmatched. This CDR3 has 16 amino acids. Germline CDR1 is SGHTA and CDR2 is FQGNSA. DNA of the CDR3: TGTGCCAGCAGCCGGACTAGCGGGGGGAGGATGAATGAGCAGTTCTTC. This gives the protein CASSRTSGGRMNEQFF.

This clonotype has only a few counts. The chain is built from TRBV4-2 and TRBJ2-7; D may be TRBD2 (5 bases). The CDR3 is 15 amino acids. The germline CDR1 and CDR2 sequences are LGHNA and YNFKEQ. The ends were cut back, 0 bases at V and 3 bases at J, with 12 bases in the middle. In DNA form, the CDR3 reads TGTGCCAGCAGCCAAGAAACTAGTGGGGTCTACGAGCAGTACGTC. As protein: CASSQETSGVYEQYV.

The V call is TRBV3-1, the J call TRBJ2-7; TRBD2 aligns across 9 bases. Germline assignment: CDR1 LGHDT and CDR2 YNNKEL (reference sequence). With 4 bases clipped from V and 5 bases from J, the junction kept 9 bases outside the gene matches. The length of the CDR3 is 15 residues. The CDR3 here is CASSPLGRGGDEQYF. In DNA form, the CDR3 reads TGTGCCAGCAGCCCCCTAGGCCGCGGGGGGGACGAGCAGTACTTC.